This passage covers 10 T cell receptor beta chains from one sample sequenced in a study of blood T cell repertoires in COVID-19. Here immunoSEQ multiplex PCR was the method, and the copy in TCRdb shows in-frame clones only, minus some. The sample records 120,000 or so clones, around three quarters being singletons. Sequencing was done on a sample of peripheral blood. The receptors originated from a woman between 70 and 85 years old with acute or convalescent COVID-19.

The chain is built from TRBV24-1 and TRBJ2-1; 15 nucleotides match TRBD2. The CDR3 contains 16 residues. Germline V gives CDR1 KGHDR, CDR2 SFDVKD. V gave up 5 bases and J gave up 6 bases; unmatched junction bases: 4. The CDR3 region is CATSGPGLAGGNEQFF. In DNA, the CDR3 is TGTGCCACCAGTGGCCCGGGACTAGCGGGAGGCAATGAGCAGTTCTTC.

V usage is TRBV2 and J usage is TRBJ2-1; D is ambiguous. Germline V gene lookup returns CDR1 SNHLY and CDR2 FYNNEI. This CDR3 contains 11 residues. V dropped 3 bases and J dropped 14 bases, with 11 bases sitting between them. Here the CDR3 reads CASSDDIVEFF. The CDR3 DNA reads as TGTGCCAGCAGTGACGACATAGTCGAGTTCTTC.

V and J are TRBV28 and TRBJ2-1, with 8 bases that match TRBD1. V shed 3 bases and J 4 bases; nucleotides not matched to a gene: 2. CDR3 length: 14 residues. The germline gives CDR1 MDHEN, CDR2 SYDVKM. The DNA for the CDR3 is TGTGCCAGCAGTTTGGGACAGGTTTACAATGAGCAGTTCTTC. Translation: CASSLGQVYNEQFF. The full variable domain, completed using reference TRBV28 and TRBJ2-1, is DVKVTQSSRYLVKRTGEKVFLECVQDMDHENMFWYRQDPGLGLRLIYFSYDVKMKEKGDIPEGYSVSREKKERFSLILESASTNQTSMYLCASSLGQVYNEQFFGPGTRLTVL.

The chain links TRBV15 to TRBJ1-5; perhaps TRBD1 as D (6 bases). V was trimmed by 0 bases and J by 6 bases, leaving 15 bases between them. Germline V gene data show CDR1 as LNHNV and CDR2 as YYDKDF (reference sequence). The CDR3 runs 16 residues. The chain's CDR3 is CATSRDRGGNGQPQHF. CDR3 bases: TGTGCCACCAGCAGAGATAGGGGGGGCAACGGTCAGCCCCAGCATTTT. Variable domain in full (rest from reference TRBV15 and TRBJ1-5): DAMVIQNPRYQVTQFGKPVTLSCSQTLNHNVMYWYQQKSSQAPKLLFHYYDKDFNNEADTPDNFQSRRPNTSFCFLDIRSPGLGDTAMYLCATSRDRGGNGQPQHFGDGTRLSIL.

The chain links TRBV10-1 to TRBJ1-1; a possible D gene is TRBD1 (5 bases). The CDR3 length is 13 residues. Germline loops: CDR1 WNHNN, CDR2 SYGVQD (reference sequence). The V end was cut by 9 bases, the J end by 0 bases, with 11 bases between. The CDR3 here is CASAGTLNTEAFF. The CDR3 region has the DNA TGCGCCAGTGCCGGGACTTTGAACACTGAAGCTTTCTTT.

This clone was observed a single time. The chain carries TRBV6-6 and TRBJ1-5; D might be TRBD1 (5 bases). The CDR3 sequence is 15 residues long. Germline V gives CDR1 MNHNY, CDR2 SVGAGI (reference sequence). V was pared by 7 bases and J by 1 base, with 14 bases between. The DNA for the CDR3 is TGTGCCAGCATCGACGGGGGTGGGAGCAATCAGCCCCAGCATTTT. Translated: CASIDGGGSNQPQHF.

For the CDR3, the DNA is TGTGCCAGTAGTCTCGGACAGCTCGTCTCTGGAAACACCATATATTTT. Translating gives CASSLGQLVSGNTIYF. The chain uses TRBV19 and TRBJ1-3; TRBD1 might be the D (6 bases). V dropped 5 bases and J dropped 0 bases, with 14 bases sitting between them. The CDR3 extends over 16 amino acids. Germline V gene lookup returns CDR1 LNHDA and CDR2 SQIVND (reference sequence).

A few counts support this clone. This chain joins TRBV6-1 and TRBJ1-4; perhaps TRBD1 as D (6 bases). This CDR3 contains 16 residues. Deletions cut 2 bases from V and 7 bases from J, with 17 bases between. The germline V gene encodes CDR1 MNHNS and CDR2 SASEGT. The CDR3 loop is CASSEFWAGASEKLFF. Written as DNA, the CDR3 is TGTGCCAGCAGTGAATTCTGGGCAGGGGCCAGTGAAAAACTGTTTTTT.

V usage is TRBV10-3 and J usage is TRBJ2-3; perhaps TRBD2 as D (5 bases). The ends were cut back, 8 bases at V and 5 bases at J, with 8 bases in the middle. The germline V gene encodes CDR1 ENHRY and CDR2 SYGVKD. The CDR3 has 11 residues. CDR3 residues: CAIDGGDTQYF. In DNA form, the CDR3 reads TGTGCCATCGACGGAGGAGATACGCAGTATTTT.

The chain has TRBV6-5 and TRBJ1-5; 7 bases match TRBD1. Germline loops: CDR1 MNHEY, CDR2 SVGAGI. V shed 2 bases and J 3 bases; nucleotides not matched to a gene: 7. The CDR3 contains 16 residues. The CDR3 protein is CASSYIGQAINQPQHF. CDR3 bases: TGTGCCAGCAGTTACATAGGACAGGCAATCAATCAGCCCCAGCATTTT.